The TCR beta chain described here comes from a study of tumor-infiltrating lymphocytes in primary liver carcinoma. Background on the study: Subjects consisted of male and female patients aged 30 to 69 years. Regarding the study as a whole: It was observed that only about 8-25% of the top clones appeared in every one of the five tumor regions.

The researchers produced TCR beta cDNA from approximately 540 ng total RNA with a constant-region primer. Libraries covering TCR beta were generated through three nested multiplex PCR rounds (using a slightly modified ARM-PCR). The first two PCR rounds used TRBV1-TRBV30 forward primers with a C-beta reverse primer, nine to eleven cycles each. TCRdb reanalysed the multiplex PCR reads using MiXCR and keeps one entry per CDR3 protein. The profile shows roughly 100,000 distinct CDR3 sequences, around 83% of them singletons. In germline, CDR1 is SGHVS, CDR2 FQNEAQ. There are 14 residues in the CDR3. Scientists recovered RNA and DNA together from around 18-30 mg of unsorted bulk tissue. Comment on this clonotype: The target antigen is unknown. The germline gene is not matched at one end of the junction; a read error may be the cause.

Sequenced material: liver tumor tissue from sampling region 3. The subset: tumor region T3, left-lateral pole. The sequence was obtained from a man aged 35-49 years with primary liver carcinoma and hepatitis B virus infection. The J gene is TRBJ1-6, the V gene TRBV7-8; 7 nucleotides line up with TRBD1. Written as DNA, the CDR3 is TGTGCCAGCAGCCGACAGGGCGGGAGTGGACCCCTCTACTTT. The encoded protein is CASSRQGGSGPLYF.